Sequencing of this TCR beta chain was carried out in a study of regulatory T cells in long-lasting Graves disease. Time point defined: persistent/refractory GD, antithyroid drugs over 5 years with positive TRAb. RNA extracted from PBMCs served as the sequencing template. Germline CDR1 SGHDT, CDR2 YYEEEE. The ends lost 2 bases at V and 7 bases at J; junction bases unmatched: 6. CDR3 length equals 15 residues. General study points: Accuracy might have suffered from few samples. A greater number of public clonotypes (under 3,000) was shared by persistent patients than by new patients (about 960). TRBV28, TRBJ1-2 and TRBJ2-5 emerged as the favored segments in persistent disease.

On this clonotype itself: The antigen remains unidentified.

The authors built TCR beta libraries using iRepertoire HTBI primers and Arm-PCR of CDR3 regions. Using its own MiXCR run on the multiplex PCR reads, TCRdb lists one record per CDR3 protein. Here the sample spans some 370,000 distinct CDR3 sequences, around 21% being singletons. The sample consisted of peripheral blood mononuclear cells (PBMCs), taken when the disease was refractory, from a patient treated with antithyroid drugs. This chain uses TRBV5-6 with TRBJ2-1; 10 bases map to TRBD1. The sequence was obtained from a female donor with Graves disease. The CDR3 here is CASSLDRGRWNEQFF. CDR3 sequence (DNA): TGTGCCAGCAGCTTAGACAGGGGGCGCTGGAATGAGCAGTTCTTC.